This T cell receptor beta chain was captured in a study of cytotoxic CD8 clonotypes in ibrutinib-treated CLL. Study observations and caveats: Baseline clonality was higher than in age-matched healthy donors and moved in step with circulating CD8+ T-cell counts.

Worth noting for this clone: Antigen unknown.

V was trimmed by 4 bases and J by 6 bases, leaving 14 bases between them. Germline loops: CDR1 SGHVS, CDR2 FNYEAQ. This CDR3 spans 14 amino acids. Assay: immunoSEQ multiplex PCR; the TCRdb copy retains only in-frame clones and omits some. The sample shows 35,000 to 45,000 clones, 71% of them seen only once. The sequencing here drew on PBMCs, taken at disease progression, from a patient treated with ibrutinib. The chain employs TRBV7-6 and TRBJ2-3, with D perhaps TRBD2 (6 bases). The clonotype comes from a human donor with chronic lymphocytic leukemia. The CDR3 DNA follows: TGTGCCAGCAGCTCCGGGAGAGCAACCGATACGCAGTATTTT. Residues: CASSSGRATDTQYF.